This T cell receptor (beta chain) was found in a study of T cell responses to AZD1222 COVID-19 vaccine. Study observations and caveats: Females outnumbered males among donors, who were mostly white British; clonal diversity was possibly underestimated. Repertoires were collected only later (after the peak T cell response had occurred). Regions left unmutated in variants are reportedly the target of nearly half of spike-specific TCRs.

This clone showed up just a few times. Antigen unknown. Clones were read by immunoSEQ multiplex PCR, and TCRdb kept only the in-frame ones, dropping some. The table has approximately 120,000 clones, less than 95% seen once; the top ten hold about 4.3%. The CDR3 has 14 amino acids. Looked up from germline, CDR1 is MNHEY and CDR2 is SVGEGT. Between the trimmed V and J ends, which lost 0 bases and 4 bases, there was a span of 9 bases. The source material was peripheral blood, sampled on day 0 of MenACWY control vaccination. The rearrangement links TRBV6-2 or TRBV6-3 to TRBJ1-1; D gene uncertain. This sequence was found in an adult in good health. The CDR3 DNA reads as TGTGCCAGCAGTTACTCCGCCTCGGCCACTGAAGCTTTCTTT. Its translation: CASSYSASATEAFF.